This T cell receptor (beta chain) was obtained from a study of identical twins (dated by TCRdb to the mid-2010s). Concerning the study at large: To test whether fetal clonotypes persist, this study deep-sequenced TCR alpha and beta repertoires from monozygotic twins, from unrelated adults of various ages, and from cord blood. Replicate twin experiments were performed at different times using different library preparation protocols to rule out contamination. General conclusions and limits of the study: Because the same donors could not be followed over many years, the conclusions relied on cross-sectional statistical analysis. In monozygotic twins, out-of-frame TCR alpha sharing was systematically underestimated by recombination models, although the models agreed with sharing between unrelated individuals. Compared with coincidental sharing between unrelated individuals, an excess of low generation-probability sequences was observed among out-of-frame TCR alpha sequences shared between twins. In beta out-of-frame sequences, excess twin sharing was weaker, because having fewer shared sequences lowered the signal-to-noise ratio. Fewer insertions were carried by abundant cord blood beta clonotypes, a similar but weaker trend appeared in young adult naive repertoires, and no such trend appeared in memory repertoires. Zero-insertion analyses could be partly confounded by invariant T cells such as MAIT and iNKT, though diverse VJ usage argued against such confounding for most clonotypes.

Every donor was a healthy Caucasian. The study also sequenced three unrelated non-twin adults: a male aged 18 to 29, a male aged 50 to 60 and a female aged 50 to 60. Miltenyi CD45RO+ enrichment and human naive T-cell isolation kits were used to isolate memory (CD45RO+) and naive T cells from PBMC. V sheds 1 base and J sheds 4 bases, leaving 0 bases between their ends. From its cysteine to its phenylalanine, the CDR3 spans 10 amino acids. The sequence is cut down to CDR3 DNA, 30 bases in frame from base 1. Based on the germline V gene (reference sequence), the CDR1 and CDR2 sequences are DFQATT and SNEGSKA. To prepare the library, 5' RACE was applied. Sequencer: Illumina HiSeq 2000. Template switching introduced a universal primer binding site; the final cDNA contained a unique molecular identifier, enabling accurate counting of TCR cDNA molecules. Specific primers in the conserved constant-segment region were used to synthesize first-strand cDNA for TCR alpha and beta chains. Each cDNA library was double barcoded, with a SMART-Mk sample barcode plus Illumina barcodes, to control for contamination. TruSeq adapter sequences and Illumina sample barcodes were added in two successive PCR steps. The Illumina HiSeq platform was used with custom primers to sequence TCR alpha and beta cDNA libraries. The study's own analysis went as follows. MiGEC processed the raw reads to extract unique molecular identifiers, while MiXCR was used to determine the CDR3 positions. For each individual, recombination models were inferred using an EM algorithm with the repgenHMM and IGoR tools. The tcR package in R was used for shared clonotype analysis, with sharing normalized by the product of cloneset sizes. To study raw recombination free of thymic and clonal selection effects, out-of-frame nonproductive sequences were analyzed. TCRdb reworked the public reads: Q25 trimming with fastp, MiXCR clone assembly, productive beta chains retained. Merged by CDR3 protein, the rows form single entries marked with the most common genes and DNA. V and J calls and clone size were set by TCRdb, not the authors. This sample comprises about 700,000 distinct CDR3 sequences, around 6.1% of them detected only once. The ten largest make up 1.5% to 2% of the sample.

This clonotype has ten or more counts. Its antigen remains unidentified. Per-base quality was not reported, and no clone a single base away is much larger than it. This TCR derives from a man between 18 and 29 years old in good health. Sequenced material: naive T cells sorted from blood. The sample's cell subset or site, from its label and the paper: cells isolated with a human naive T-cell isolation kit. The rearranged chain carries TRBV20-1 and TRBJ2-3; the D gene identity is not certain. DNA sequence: TGCAGTGCTAGAGCAGATACGCAGTATTTT. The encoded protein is CSARADTQYF.